This TCR beta chain comes out of a study of naive and memory T cell subsets. Points from the study as a whole: There was no ground truth to check naive and memory subset results. Diversity fell and Gini index rose from naive through CM, EM, EMRA.

Both TRBC1 and TRBC2 were covered by a beta constant-region primer of two equimolar oligonucleotides. Four rounds of PCR amplified the ligated cDNA using nested alpha and beta constant-region primers plus SP2. TCRdb ran MiXCR on the UMI-ligation and nested PCR reads and lists one entry per CDR3 protein. The table records 77,000 or so distinct CDR3 sequences, approximately 14% of them present only once. On this clonotype itself: Its antigen is currently unknown.

V was clipped by 2 bases and J by 1 base, with 13 bases between them. This CDR3 contains 16 residues. Germline CDR1 reads KGHSH; CDR2 reads LQKENI. This chain joins TRBV18 and TRBJ2-3; D tentatively reads TRBD1 or TRBD2 (5 bases each). The sequence was obtained from a human donor in good health. The specimen sequenced was central memory CD4+ T cells from blood. The DNA of the CDR3 is TGTGCCAGCTCACCATTCCGGGGACCTCGCACAGATACGCAGTATTTT. This sequence encodes CASSPFRGPRTDTQYF.